This T cell receptor (beta chain) derives from a study of early T cells in non-severe SARS-CoV-2 infection. The wider study: The authors sequenced bulk RNA from unsorted whole blood, leaving chains unpaired.

TCRdb processed the 5' RACE reads anew with MiXCR; each CDR3 protein has one entry. The profile shows 32,000 or so distinct CDR3 sequences, about 6.3% of them singletons. Germline V gene sequence: CDR1 DFQATT, CDR2 SNEGSKA (reference sequence). CDR3 length: 13 amino acids. V was shortened by 1 base and J by 3 bases, with 9 bases between the two germline ends. At least ten counts were recorded for this clonotype. Specimen: whole blood. The sequence came from an adult who was a healthcare worker with PCR-confirmed SARS-CoV-2 infection or an uninfected control (not recorded which). The chain recombines TRBV20-1 with TRBJ1-1, with TRBD1 as a possible D gene (5 bases). The chain's CDR3 is CSARGDLYTEAFF. CDR3 bases: TGCAGTGCTAGAGGGGACCTGTACACTGAAGCTTTCTTT.